These 9 T cell receptor beta chains originate from one sample sequenced in a study of T-cell memory formation after mild COVID-19. TCRdb redid the calling of the 5' RACE reads with MiXCR, one entry per CDR3 protein. This repertoire shows about 290,000 distinct CDR3 sequences, approximately 16% found once; its top ten account for 22%. Sequenced material: PBMCs or a T cell subset sorted from them (not recorded which). Every receptor here comes from a young man who had mild COVID-19 (a few samples of this study predate the infection). Cell type and time point are not known.

This clonotype was found many times. V is TRBV5-1 and J is TRBJ2-3; 8 bases agree with TRBD1. CDR3 length equals 14 residues. J gave up 6 bases and V 0 bases, and 3 bases lay outside the gene matches. Germline V lookup: CDR1 SGHRS, CDR2 YFSETQ. DNA for the CDR3: TGCGCCAGCAGCTTGGACAGGGGGAAGGATACGCAGTATTTT. Its translation is CASSLDRGKDTQYF.

The chain employs TRBV7-9 and TRBJ2-2; D remains unclear. This CDR3 is 13 amino acids long. The V end lost 1 base, the J end lost 10 bases, and 10 bases lay between the germline ends. Germline loops: CDR1 SEHNR, CDR2 FQNEAQ (reference sequence). CDR3 region: CASSLGITVELFF. CDR3 nucleotides: TGTGCCAGCAGCTTAGGAATAACAGTGGAGCTGTTTTTT. The complete variable domain, with remaining parts taken from reference TRBV7-9 and TRBJ2-2, reads DTGVSQNPRHKITKRGQNVTFRCDPISEHNRLYWYRQTLGQGPEFLTYFQNEAQLEKSRLLSDRFSAERPKGSFSTLEIQRTEQGDSAMYLCASSLGITVELFFGEGSRLTVL.

This clonotype came up a few times. The J gene is TRBJ1-5, the V gene TRBV2; D is possibly TRBD1 (5 bases). Trimming took 9 bases from V and 5 from J, leaving 8 bases between them. Germline V gives CDR1 SNHLY, CDR2 FYNNEI. This CDR3 is built from 11 residues. CDR3 sequence reads: CASARDQPQHF. The CDR3 coding sequence is TGTGCCAGTGCCAGGGATCAGCCCCAGCATTTT.

This clonotype was found a few times. This sequence joins TRBV29-1 and TRBJ2-1; 7 nucleotides line up with TRBD1. The germline gives CDR1 SQVTM, CDR2 ANQGSEA. Germline trimming cut 4 bases from V and 0 bases from J; bases unmatched to any gene: 6. The CDR3 loop spans 15 amino acids. CDR3 protein: CSVATGAYSYNEQFF. The DNA of the CDR3 is TGCAGCGTTGCAACAGGGGCGTACTCCTACAATGAGCAGTTCTTC.

This chain links TRBV9 with TRBJ2-3, with D possibly being TRBD2 (6 bases). The CDR3 totals 15 residues. CDR1 SGDLS and CDR2 YYNGEE come from the germline V gene. Trimming left V 0 bases short and J 1 base short, with 9 bases between. The CDR3 is CASSVEWGGTDTQYF. DNA for the CDR3: TGTGCCAGCAGCGTAGAATGGGGGGGCACAGATACGCAGTATTTT.

The chain links TRBV7-9 to TRBJ2-7; D remains unclear. Germline CDR1 SEHNR, CDR2 FQNEAQ (reference sequence). Trimming pared 1 base from V and 2 bases from J, leaving 9 bases between. CDR3 length: 14 residues. The chain's CDR3 is CASSLVDGPYEQYF. CDR3 sequence (DNA): TGTGCCAGCAGCTTAGTCGACGGGCCCTACGAGCAGTACTTC.

This clonotype occurred a few times. The J gene is TRBJ2-7, the V gene TRBV5-1, with D perhaps given as TRBD1 or TRBD2 (5 bases each). Germline V gene data show CDR1 as SGHRS and CDR2 as YFSETQ. The CDR3 is 15 amino acids. V was shortened by 4 bases and J by 2 bases, with 16 bases between the two germline ends. The CDR3 DNA reads as TGCGCCAGCAGCAACTCCCGGGACGGGACCTACGAGCAGTACTTC. Protein product: CASSNSRDGTYEQYF.

This clonotype has a single count. This chain connects TRBV7-2 to TRBJ2-3; D perhaps matches TRBD2 (6 bases). CDR3 length: 14 amino acids. Germline V gene sequence: CDR1 SGHTA, CDR2 FQGNSA. Between the trimmed V and J ends, which lost 6 bases and 0 bases, there was a span of 10 bases. CDR3 residues: CASRRTISTDTQYF. In DNA, the CDR3 is TGTGCCAGCAGAAGGACTATAAGCACAGATACGCAGTATTTT.

This clonotype was detected ten times or more. The V and J genes are TRBV6-2 or TRBV6-3 and TRBJ2-5; 12 bases match TRBD2. Germline trimming cut 4 bases from V and 1 base from J; bases unmatched to any gene: 10. Germline values: CDR1 MNHEY, CDR2 SVGEGT. This CDR3 is 18 amino acids long. This chain's CDR3 is CASSSHTGLAGLQETQYF. CDR3 bases: TGTGCCAGCAGTTCTCACACGGGACTAGCGGGTCTCCAAGAGACCCAGTACTTC.